This TCR beta chain was observed in a study of OX40 agonist ivuxolimab in advanced cancers. Study in general: Patients in the trial were receiving intravenous ivuxolimab every 2 weeks, at doses of 0.01 to 10 mg/kg. The diagnoses of dose-escalation patients were hepatocellular carcinoma, melanoma, renal cell or head and neck cancer. Those enrolled were 70% to 85% male, with a mean age of around 60 years and ages from 23 to 79. Enrollees could have had prior anti-PD-1, anti-PD-L1 or anti-CTLA-4 therapy, which 40% to 45% had received.

Trimming stripped 4 bases from V and 2 bases from J, with 15 bases between. CDR3 size: 15 residues. Germline loops: CDR1 SGHRS, CDR2 YFSETQ. In this sample, this clone turned up once. Clones were sequenced by immunoSEQ multiplex PCR, and TCRdb holds only the in-frame ones, with some missing. The table lists approximately 68,000 clones, approximately 91% of them singletons. The chain links TRBV5-1 to TRBJ2-5; TRBD1 is a possible D gene (6 bases). The origin of this receptor is an adult with an advanced solid tumor such as melanoma, head and neck, liver or kidney cancer. The sequences come from CD4+ or CD8+ T cells sorted from blood, collected in a trial of the OX40 agonist ivuxolimab. The CDR3 coding sequence is TGCGCCAGCAGCCCCCGGACAGTCCTACAAGAGACCCAGTACTTC. Translating it yields CASSPRTVLQETQYF.